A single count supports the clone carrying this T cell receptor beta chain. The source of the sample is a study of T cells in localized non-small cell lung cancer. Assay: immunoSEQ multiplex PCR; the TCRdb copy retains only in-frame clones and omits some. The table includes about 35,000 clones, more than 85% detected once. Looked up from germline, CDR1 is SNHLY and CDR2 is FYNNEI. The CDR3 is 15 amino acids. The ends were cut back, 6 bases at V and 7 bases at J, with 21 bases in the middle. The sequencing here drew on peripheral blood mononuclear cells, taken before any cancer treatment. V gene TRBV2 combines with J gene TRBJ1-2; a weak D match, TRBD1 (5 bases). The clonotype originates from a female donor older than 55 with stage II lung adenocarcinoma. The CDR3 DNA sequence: TGTGCCAGCAGCCTAAAGGGGCTTTCGGCGCGTGGCTACACCTTC. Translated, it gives CASSLKGLSARGYTF.